This T cell receptor beta chain was captured in a study of monozygotic twins with inflammatory bowel disease. Per germline, CDR1 LNHNV and CDR2 YYDKDF (reference sequence). This CDR3 region has 15 residues. Whole-study results and caveats: Patients got different immunosuppressive treatments, which may have made their repertoires more variable. Discrimination among different T cell subtypes was not achievable.

Of note for this clonotype: As yet, its antigen is unknown.

TCRdb reworked the 5' RACE reads into one entry per CDR3 protein, no DNA. The sample has 400,000 to 500,000 distinct CDR3 sequences. Input material: blood. The V and J genes are TRBV15 and TRBJ2-3. This clonotype was sampled from a human donor with ulcerative colitis or Crohn's disease, or a healthy co-twin of an affected twin (not recorded which). The CDR3 reads CATSRPRTGTDTQYF. Using reference TRBV15 and TRBJ2-3 for the parts outside the CDR3, the full variable domain is DAMVIQNPRYQVTQFGKPVTLSCSQTLNHNVMYWYQQKSSQAPKLLFHYYDKDFNNEADTPDNFQSRRPNTSFCFLDIRSPGLGDTAMYLCATSRPRTGTDTQYFGPGTRLTVL.